These 15 T cell receptor beta chains came from one sample sequenced in a study of patients and donors after allogeneic stem cell transplantation (dated by TCRdb to 2020 to 2022). The library was built by means of RT-PCR. These reads were obtained on a NextSeq 550. TCRdb passed the public sequencing reads through fastp at Q25 and MiXCR, retaining productive beta sequences. Rows merge per CDR3 protein into single entries with the most common DNA and genes. Present in this sample are hundreds of thousands of distinct CDR3 sequences, roughly 17% of which were seen just once. The ten largest clones represent around 7.2% of the sample. The sample taken for sequencing was blood, either unsorted or a sorted T cell fraction (not recorded which). These receptors came from a human donor who was either an allogeneic HSCT recipient or a stem cell or donor lymphocyte infusion donor (not recorded which). It is not recorded whose cells these are; they may come from a transplant donor.

The V gene is TRBV7-2, the J gene TRBJ2-7, with 14 bases matching TRBD2. CDR3 size: 16 residues. Germline loops: CDR1 SGHTA, CDR2 FQGNSA. With 5 bases clipped from V and 7 bases from J, the junction kept 10 bases outside the gene matches. The CDR3 DNA sequence: TGTGCCAGCAGCGCGCCGACTAGCGGGGGGGCACGGGAGCAGTACTTC. This gives the protein CASSAPTSGGAREQYF. The full variable domain, rest sourced from reference TRBV7-2 and TRBJ2-7, is GAGVSQSPSNKVTEKGKDVELRCDPISGHTALYWYRQSLGQGLEFLIYFQGNSAPDKSGLPSDRFSAERTGGSVSTLTIQRTQQEDSAVYLCASSAPTSGGAREQYFGPGTRLTVT.

This chain links TRBV5-1 with TRBJ1-6; tentative D call: TRBD1 (5 bases). Germline lookup yields CDR1 SGHRS and CDR2 YFSETQ. The germline V and J ends were trimmed by 0 bases and 8 bases, with 15 bases remaining between them. CDR3 length: 16 residues. CDR3 residues: CASSLAGTEAYSPLHF. CDR3 in DNA: TGCGCCAGCAGCTTGGCAGGGACGGAGGCATATTCACCCCTCCACTTT.

This clonotype occurred a few times. The genes are TRBV20-1 and TRBJ2-7; 13 bases match TRBD2. V was pared by 2 bases and J by 4 bases, with 2 bases of the junction left unmatched. This CDR3 contains 14 residues. Germline V gives CDR1 DFQATT, CDR2 SNEGSKA (reference sequence). CDR3 nucleotide sequence: TGCAGTGCTAGAAGACTAGCGGGAGGTTACGAGCAGTACTTC. Translation: CSARRLAGGYEQYF.

This clonotype was seen only a few times. The rearrangement joins TRBV12-3 or TRBV12-4 to TRBJ2-3; 9 bases are shared with TRBD1. Unmatched junction bases numbered 13, after V lost 6 bases and J lost 6 bases. This CDR3 region has 16 residues. CDR3 amino acids: CASSQDGQGLTDTQYF. Here the CDR3 DNA reads TGTGCCAGCAGCCAAGACGGACAGGGGCTTACGGATACGCAGTATTTT.

This chain links TRBV6-1 with TRBJ2-1, with a weak D call TRBD1 (5 bases). CDR3 length: 16 residues. CDR1 MNHNS and CDR2 SASEGT come from the germline V gene. V was pared by 3 bases and J by 4 bases, with 16 bases between. The CDR3 DNA is TGTGCCAGCAGTGATTTTTCAGGGCCCGAGTACAATGAGCAGTTCTTC. Encoded protein: CASSDFSGPEYNEQFF.

This sequence joins TRBV2 and TRBJ2-3; the D gene could be TRBD1 or TRBD2 (5 bases each). Trimming took off 6 bases at V and 2 bases at J, with 18 bases between the two ends. The CDR3 runs to 16 residues. Germline assignment: CDR1 SNHLY and CDR2 FYNNEI. The CDR3, as DNA: TGTGCCAGCAGAGGGACCGGGATCAACTCCACAGATACGCAGTATTTT. This encodes CASRGTGINSTDTQYF.

This clonotype showed up just a few times. The J gene is TRBJ2-7, the V gene TRBV6-5; no clear D. V was pared by 7 bases and J by 4 bases, with 5 bases between. The CDR3 is 10 residues long. Germline assignment: CDR1 MNHEY and CDR2 SVGAGI. The CDR3 loop is CASIRYEQYF. The CDR3 nucleotides are TGTGCCAGCATTAGGTACGAGCAGTACTTC.

J is TRBJ2-7 and V is TRBV5-1; 7 nucleotides match TRBD1. Germline V gives CDR1 SGHRS, CDR2 YFSETQ. Trimming cost V 4 bases and J 7 bases; bases outside gene matches: 14. The CDR3 is 15 amino acids. DNA for the CDR3: TGCGCCAGCAGCGTGACAGGGAAAGGGGTAGTGGAGCAGTACTTC. It encodes CASSVTGKGVVEQYF.

This chain joins TRBV20-1 and TRBJ1-2; D remains unclear. The V end was cut by 0 bases, the J end by 6 bases, with 5 bases between. The CDR3 runs to 11 residues. Germline CDR1 DFQATT, CDR2 SNEGSKA (reference sequence). In DNA, the CDR3 is TGCAGTGCTAGAGATCGTGATGGCTACACCTTC. Protein sequence: CSARDRDGYTF.

The chain combines TRBV7-2 with TRBJ1-1, with a possible D match to TRBD1 (6 bases). CDR1 is SGHTA and CDR2 is FQGNSA in the germline V gene. This CDR3 region has 14 residues. V gave up 5 bases and J gave up 1 base, with 11 bases separating them. This chain's CDR3 is CASSVQGRNTEAFF. CDR3 nucleotides: TGTGCCAGCAGCGTACAGGGAAGGAACACTGAAGCTTTCTTT.

The rearrangement uses TRBV6-5 and TRBJ1-5; 7 bases are a match to TRBD1. With 2 bases clipped from V and 5 bases from J, the junction kept 3 bases outside the gene matches. Germline V lookup: CDR1 MNHEY, CDR2 SVGAGI. The CDR3 is 14 residues long. In nucleotides, the CDR3 is TGTGCCAGCAGTTACCGACAGGGCTATCAGCCCCAGCATTTT. Its protein is CASSYRQGYQPQHF.

V and J are TRBV20-1 and TRBJ1-2; D is unclear. CDR1 is DFQATT and CDR2 is SNEGSKA in the germline V gene (reference sequence). The CDR3 covers 13 residues. Trimming removed 4 bases from V and 0 bases from J, with 9 bases in between. The CDR3: CSAKSGPNYGYTF. CDR3 nucleotides: TGCAGTGCTAAAAGTGGGCCTAACTATGGCTACACCTTC.

Concerning this clonotype: The junction and the germline gene differ at one end; a read error may be behind it. The V gene is TRBV4-2, the J gene TRBJ2-3, with 13 bases identical to TRBD2. Per germline, CDR1 LGHNA and CDR2 YNFKEQ. There are 21 residues in the CDR3. The CDR3 DNA reads as TGTGCCACCGGCGGACGTGGGAAGGGACTAGCGGGGATCCCTAGCACATATACGCAGTATTTT. It yields the protein CATGGRGKGLAGIPSTYTQYF.

The V gene is TRBV29-1, the J gene TRBJ2-7; 8 positions match TRBD2. The CDR3 length is 13 residues. Germline values: CDR1 SQVTM, CDR2 ANQGSEA. V was pared by 6 bases and J by 6 bases, with 10 bases of the junction left unmatched. This CDR3 reads CSVQQREFGEQYF. In DNA form, the CDR3 reads TGCAGCGTCCAGCAGCGGGAGTTTGGCGAGCAGTACTTC.

This chain connects TRBV11-2 to TRBJ2-3, with TRBD1 matching over 8 bases. V trimming: 2 bases; J trimming: 4 bases; junction bases outside the gene matches: 5. Germline values: CDR1 SGHAT, CDR2 FQNNGV. This CDR3 comprises 15 residues. As DNA, the CDR3 is TGTGCCAGCAGCTTAAACAGGGGGAGGTCAGATACGCAGTATTTT. This translates into CASSLNRGRSDTQYF.